This TCR beta chain was captured in a study of patients and donors after allogeneic stem cell transplantation. This clonotype was seen a handful of times. The CDR3 is 13 amino acids. The V end was cut by 0 bases, the J end by 7 bases, with 10 bases between. Germline-derived CDR1 and CDR2 are SGHRS and YFSETQ. TCRdb reprocessed the RT-PCR reads with MiXCR, giving one entry per CDR3 protein. The table includes some 960,000 distinct CDR3 sequences, approximately 18% detected once. The chain has TRBV5-1 and TRBJ1-2; D unresolved. The material sequenced was blood, either unsorted or a sorted T cell fraction (not recorded which). This TCR was recovered from a human donor who was either an allogeneic HSCT recipient or a stem cell or donor lymphocyte infusion donor (not recorded which). It is not recorded whose cells these are; they may come from a transplant donor. The chain's CDR3 is CASSLEGAAGYTF. CDR3 coding DNA: TGCGCCAGCAGCTTGGAGGGCGCTGCTGGCTACACCTTC.